This T cell receptor (beta chain) was captured by sequencing in a study of cytomegalovirus exposure and HLA in healthy donors. The study ran its PCR with 60 Vbeta and 13 Jbeta primers. Clones were sequenced by immunoSEQ multiplex PCR, and TCRdb holds only the in-frame ones, with some missing. The sample yields about 110,000 clones, approximately 84% seen once. The CDR3 length is 16 residues. With 3 bases clipped from V and 5 bases from J, the junction kept 9 bases outside the gene matches. Germline CDR1 reads SGHVS; CDR2 reads FNYEAQ. The sequencing input was PBMCs. J is TRBJ2-2 and V is TRBV7-6; 7 bases are a match to TRBD1. The sequence was obtained from a middle-aged man in good health and CMV-seronegative. The CDR3 loop is CASSFFQGVVTGELFF. The CDR3 DNA reads TGTGCCAGCAGCTTTTTTCAGGGGGTAGTAACCGGGGAGCTGTTTTTT.